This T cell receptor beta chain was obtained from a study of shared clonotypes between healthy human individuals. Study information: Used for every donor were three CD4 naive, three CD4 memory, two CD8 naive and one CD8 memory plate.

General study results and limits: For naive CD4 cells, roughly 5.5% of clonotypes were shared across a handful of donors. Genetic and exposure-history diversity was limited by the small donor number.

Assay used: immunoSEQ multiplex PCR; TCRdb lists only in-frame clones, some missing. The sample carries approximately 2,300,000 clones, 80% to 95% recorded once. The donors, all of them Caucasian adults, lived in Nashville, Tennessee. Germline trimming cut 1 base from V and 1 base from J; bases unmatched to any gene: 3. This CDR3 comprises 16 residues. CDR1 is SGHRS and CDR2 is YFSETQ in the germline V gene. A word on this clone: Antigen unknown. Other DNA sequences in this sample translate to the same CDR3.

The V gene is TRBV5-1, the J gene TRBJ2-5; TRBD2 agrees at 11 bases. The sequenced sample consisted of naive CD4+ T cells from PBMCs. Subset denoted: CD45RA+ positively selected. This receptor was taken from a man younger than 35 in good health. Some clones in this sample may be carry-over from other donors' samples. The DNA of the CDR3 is TGCGCCAGCAGCTTGAGTCTAGCGGGAGGCCAAGAGACCCAGTACTTC. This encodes CASSLSLAGGQETQYF.